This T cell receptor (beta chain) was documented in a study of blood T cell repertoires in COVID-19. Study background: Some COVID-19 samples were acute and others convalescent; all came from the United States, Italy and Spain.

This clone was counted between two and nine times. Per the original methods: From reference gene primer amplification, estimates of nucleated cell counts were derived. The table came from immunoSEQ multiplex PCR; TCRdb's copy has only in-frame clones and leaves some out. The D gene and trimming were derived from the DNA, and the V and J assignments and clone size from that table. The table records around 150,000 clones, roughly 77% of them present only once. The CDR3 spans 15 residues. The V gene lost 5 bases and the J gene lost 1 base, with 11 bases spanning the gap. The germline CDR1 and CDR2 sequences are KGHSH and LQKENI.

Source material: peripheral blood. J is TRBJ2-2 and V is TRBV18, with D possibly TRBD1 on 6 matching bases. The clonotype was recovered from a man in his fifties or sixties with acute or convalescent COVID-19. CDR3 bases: TGTGCCAGCTCATTAAGACAGGTGAACACCGGGGAGCTGTTTTTT. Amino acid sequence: CASSLRQVNTGELFF.